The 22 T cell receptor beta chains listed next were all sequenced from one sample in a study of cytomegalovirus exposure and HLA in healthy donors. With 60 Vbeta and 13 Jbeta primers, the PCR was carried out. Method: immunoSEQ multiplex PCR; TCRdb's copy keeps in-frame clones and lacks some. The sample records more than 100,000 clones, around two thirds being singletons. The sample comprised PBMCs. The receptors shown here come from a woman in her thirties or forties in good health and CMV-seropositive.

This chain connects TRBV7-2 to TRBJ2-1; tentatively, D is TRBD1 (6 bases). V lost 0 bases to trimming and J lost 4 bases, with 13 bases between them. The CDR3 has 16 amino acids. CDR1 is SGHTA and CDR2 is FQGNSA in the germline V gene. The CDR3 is CASSLATGTLYNEQFF. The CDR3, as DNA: TGTGCCAGCAGCTTAGCAACCGGGACACTATACAATGAGCAGTTCTTC.

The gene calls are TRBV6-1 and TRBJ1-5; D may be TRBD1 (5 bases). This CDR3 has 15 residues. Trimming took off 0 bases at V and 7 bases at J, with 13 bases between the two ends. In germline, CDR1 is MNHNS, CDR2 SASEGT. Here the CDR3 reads CASSEAGQGSQPQHF. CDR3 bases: TGTGCCAGCAGTGAAGCTGGCCAGGGAAGCCAGCCCCAGCATTTT.

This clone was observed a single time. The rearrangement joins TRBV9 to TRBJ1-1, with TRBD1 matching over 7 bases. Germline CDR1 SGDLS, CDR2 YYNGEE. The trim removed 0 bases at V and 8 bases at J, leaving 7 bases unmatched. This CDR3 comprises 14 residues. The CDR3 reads CASSVERQGVEAFF. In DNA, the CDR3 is TGTGCCAGCAGCGTAGAAAGGCAGGGGGTGGAAGCTTTCTTT.

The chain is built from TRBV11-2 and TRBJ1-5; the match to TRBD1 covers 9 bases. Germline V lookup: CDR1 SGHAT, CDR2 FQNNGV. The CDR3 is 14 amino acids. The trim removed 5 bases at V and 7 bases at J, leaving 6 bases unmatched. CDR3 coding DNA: TGTGCCAGCAGCACGGGACAGGGACGACAGCCCCAGCATTTT. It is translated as CASSTGQGRQPQHF. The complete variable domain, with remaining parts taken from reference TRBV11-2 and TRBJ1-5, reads EAGVAQSPRYKIIEKRQSVAFWCNPISGHATLYWYQQILGQGPKLLIQFQNNGVVDDSQLPKDRFSAERLKGVDSTLKIQPAKLEDSAVYLCASSTGQGRQPQHFGDGTRLSIL.

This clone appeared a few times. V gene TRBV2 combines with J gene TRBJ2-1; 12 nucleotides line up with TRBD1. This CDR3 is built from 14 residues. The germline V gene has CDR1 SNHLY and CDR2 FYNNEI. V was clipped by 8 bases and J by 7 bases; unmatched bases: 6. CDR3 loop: CASWGQGAKNEQFF. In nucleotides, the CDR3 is TGTGCCAGCTGGGGACAGGGGGCGAAAAATGAGCAGTTCTTC.

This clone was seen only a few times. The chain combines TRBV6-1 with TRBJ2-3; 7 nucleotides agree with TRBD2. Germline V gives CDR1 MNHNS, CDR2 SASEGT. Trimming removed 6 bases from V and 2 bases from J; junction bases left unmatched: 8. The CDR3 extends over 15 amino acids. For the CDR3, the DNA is TGTGCCAGCAGGCCCCCCGCGGGGGACACAGATACGCAGTATTTT. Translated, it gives CASRPPAGDTDTQYF.

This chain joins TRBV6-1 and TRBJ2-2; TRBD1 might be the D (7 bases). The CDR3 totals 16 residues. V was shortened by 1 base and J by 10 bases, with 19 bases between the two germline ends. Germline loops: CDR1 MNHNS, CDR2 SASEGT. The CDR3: CASSEEKGAGYTELFF. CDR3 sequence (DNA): TGTGCCAGCAGTGAAGAGAAGGGGGCGGGGTATACGGAGCTGTTTTTT.

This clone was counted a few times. CDR3 residues: CASSSREGTEAFF. The CDR3 DNA sequence: TGTGCCAGCAGCTCCCGGGAGGGAACTGAAGCTTTCTTT. The V and J genes are TRBV7-9 and TRBJ1-1; no clear D gene. The V gene's germline CDR1 is SEHNR and CDR2 FQNEAQ (reference sequence). V shed 4 bases and J shed 5 bases, with 11 bases lying between them. This CDR3 region has 13 residues.

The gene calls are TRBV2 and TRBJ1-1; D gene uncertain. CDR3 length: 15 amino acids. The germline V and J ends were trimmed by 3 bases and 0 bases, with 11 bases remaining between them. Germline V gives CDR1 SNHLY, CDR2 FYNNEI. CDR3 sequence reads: CASSDSTGVNTEAFF. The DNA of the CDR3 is TGTGCCAGCAGTGATTCGACTGGAGTGAACACTGAAGCTTTCTTT.

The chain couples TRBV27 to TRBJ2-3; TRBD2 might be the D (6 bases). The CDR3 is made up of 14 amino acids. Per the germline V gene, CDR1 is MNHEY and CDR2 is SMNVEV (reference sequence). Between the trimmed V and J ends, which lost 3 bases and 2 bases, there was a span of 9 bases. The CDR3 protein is CASSLGLHTDTQYF. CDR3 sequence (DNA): TGTGCCAGCAGTTTGGGACTGCACACAGATACGCAGTATTTT.

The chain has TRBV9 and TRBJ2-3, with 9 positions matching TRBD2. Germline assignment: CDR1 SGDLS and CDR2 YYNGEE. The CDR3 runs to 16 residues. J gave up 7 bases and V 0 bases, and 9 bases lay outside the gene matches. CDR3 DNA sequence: TGTGCCAGCAGCGTAGGCCAAGCGGGAGGTATATATACGCAGTATTTT. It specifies CASSVGQAGGIYTQYF.

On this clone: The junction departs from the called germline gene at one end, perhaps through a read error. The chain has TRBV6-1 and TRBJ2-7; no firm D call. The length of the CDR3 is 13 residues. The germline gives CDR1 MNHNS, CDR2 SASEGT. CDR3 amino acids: CASSEVERGALHF. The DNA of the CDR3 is TGTGCCAGCAGTGAAGTGGAGCGCGGAGCGTTGCACTTC.

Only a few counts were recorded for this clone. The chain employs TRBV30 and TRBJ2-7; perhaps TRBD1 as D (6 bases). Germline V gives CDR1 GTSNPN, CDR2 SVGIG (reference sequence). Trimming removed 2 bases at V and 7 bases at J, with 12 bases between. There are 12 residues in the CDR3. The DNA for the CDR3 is TGTGCCTGGAGTCAGGGGATAGAGGAGCAGTACTTC. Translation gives CAWSQGIEEQYF.

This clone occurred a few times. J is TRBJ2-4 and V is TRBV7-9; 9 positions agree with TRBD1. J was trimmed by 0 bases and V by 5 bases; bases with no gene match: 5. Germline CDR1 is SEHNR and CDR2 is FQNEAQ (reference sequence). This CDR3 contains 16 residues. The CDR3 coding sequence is TGTGCCAGCAGCCAAGGACAGGGGATAGCCAAAAACATTCAGTACTTC. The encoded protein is CASSQGQGIAKNIQYF.

CDR3 sequence reads: CASSLRRHPSSYEQYF. CDR3 sequence (DNA): TGTGCCAGCAGCTTGCGGCGGCATCCAAGCTCCTACGAGCAGTACTTC. The chain carries TRBV5-6 and TRBJ2-7; D is undetermined. Trimming shortened V by 1 base and J by 0 bases, and 14 bases separated the two germline ends. Germline CDR1 SGHDT, CDR2 YYEEEE. The CDR3 contains 16 residues.

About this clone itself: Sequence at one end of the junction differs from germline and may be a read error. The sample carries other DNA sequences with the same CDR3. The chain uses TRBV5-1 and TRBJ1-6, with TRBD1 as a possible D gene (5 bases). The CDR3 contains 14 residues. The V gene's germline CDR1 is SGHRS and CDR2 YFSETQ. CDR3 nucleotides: TGCGCTAGCAGCTTGGCAGGGTCTAATTCACCCCTCCACTTT. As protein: CASSLAGSNSPLHF.

CDR3 region: CASSNGRRYEKLFF. The CDR3 nucleotides are TGTGCCAGCAGTAATGGGCGTCGATATGAAAAACTGTTTTTT. V and J are TRBV6-5 and TRBJ1-4; D remains unclear. V lost 5 bases to trimming and J lost 6 bases, with 13 bases between them. The CDR3 contains 14 residues. Germline assignment: CDR1 MNHEY and CDR2 SVGAGI.

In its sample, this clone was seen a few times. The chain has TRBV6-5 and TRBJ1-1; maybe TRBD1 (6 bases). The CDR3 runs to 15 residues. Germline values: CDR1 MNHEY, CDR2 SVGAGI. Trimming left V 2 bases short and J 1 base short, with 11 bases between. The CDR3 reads CASSYGNRANTEAFF. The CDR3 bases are TGTGCCAGCAGTTACGGGAACAGGGCGAACACTGAAGCTTTCTTT.

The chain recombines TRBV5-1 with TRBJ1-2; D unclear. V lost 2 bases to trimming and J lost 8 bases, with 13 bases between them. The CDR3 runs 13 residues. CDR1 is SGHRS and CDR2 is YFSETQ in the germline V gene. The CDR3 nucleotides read TGCGCCAGCAGCTTCCAAGGTTCGAGGGGCTACACCTTC. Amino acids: CASSFQGSRGYTF.

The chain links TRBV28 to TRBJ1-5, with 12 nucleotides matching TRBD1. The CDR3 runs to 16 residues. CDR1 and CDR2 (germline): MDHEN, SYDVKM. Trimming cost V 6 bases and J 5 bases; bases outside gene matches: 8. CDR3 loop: CASSNFRDRGHQPQHF. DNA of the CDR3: TGTGCCAGCAGCAACTTCCGGGACAGGGGGCATCAGCCCCAGCATTTT.

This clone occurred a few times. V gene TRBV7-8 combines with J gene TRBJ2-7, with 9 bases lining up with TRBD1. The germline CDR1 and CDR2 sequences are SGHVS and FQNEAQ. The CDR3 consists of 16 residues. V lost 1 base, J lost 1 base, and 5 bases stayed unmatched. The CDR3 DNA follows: TGTGCCAGCAGCTTAGGGATAGGACAGGGGTCCTACGAGCAGTACTTC. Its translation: CASSLGIGQGSYEQYF.

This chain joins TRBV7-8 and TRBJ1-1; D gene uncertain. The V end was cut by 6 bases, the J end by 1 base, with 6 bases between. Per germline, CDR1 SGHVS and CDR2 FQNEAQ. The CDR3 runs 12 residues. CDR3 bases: TGTGCCAGCAGGGCAGGGAACACTGAAGCTTTCTTT. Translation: CASRAGNTEAFF.